This T cell receptor (beta chain) was identified during a study of shared clonotypes between healthy human individuals (dated by TCRdb to the early 2020s). The study in broad terms: A few men and two women, aged 18 to 49 years, made up the cohort. For each donor, three plates each were used for CD4 naive and CD4 memory, two plates were used for CD8 naive, and one plate was used for CD8 memory. To estimate repertoire size and how much clonotypes are shared between individuals, the study performed deep sequencing of blood TCR repertoires from roughly five healthy adults. Different laboratories and diverse techniques were used to prepare libraries and sequence TCR repertoires, to increase sequencing depth and limit assay-specific biases. Leukapheresis yielded between about 0.9 and 9 billion PBMCs per donor. Results and caveats for the whole study, not just this receptor: Pairwise subsampling led to the expectation that sequencing depth would affect the degree of clonotype sharing among donors. Estimated clonotype richness was generally larger for naive than for memory subsets. Even with the large sequencing depth, rarefaction of the sorted-subset datasets indicated that sequencing was incomplete. Clonotypes shared by all four sorted-subset donors showed higher generation probabilities than non-shared clonotypes. Sharing across a handful of donors was observed for roughly 5% of naive CD4, around 3.5% of naive CD8, 2.3% of memory CD4, and roughly 0.4% of memory CD8 clonotypes. Sampling was restricted to blood, and TCR repertoires in tissue are likely to differ from TCR repertoires in blood. Because the study included a small number of donors, the genetic and exposure-history diversity represented was limited.

The V end loses 4 bases and the J end loses 5 bases, and a stretch of 15 bases separates them. Sequences SGHRS (CDR1) and YFSETQ (CDR2) are obtained from the germline V gene. Reading from cysteine to phenylalanine, the CDR3 counts 14 amino acids. CDR3 DNA only is kept here, 42 bases in frame from base 1. CD8 naive samples consisted of CD45RO-negative cells that were positively selected for CCR7, yielding a CD45RA+CCR7+ population without TemRA cells. The donors were healthy, HIV-negative adults who had no recently reported acute infections or vaccinations. All donors were Caucasian adults living in Nashville, Tennessee, USA. Blood was collected by leukapheresis, and PBMCs were isolated by Ficoll-Histopaque density gradient centrifugation and then cryopreserved in liquid nitrogen vapor phase. Analytical flow cytometry was used to check the purity and quantity of every magnetically sorted T cell population. Genomic DNA was isolated from every sorted fraction and measured by UV absorbance on a Nanodrop 2000c.

Using the deep immunoSEQ assay, TCR CDR3 regions were amplified from genomic DNA by multiplex PCR. For each cell subset, the extracted genomic DNA was distributed evenly across all wells of several immunoSEQ 96-well plates, and each plate served as one replicate. For sorted subsets, each replicate PCR was loaded with 200 ng genomic DNA, equivalent to about 30,000 T cell genomes. The purified libraries were quantified using a Qubit 3.0 fluorometer, sized with a Bioanalyzer 2100, and then quantified again using the KAPA Library Quantification kit. Every immunoSEQ 96-well plate was sequenced on a separate single-read 150-cycle Illumina NextSeq 550 flow cell. In the authors' own workflow: Because only junctional sequences without quality scores were contained in the immunoSEQ output, filtering matching that applied to full-length reads could not be performed. Sequences were annotated with PyIR, a Python wrapper for IgBLAST v1.9, using IMGT germline references to assign V/J genes and CDR3. Any read was removed if the V/J assignment was weak (E-value above 1e-6), the CDR3 was missing, or the read contained stop codons, out-of-frame junctions, or ambiguous translated residues. V3J clonotypes were defined by identical inferred V gene, J gene, and CDR3 amino acid sequence. Percentage overlap between repertoires was computed as shared unique clonotypes divided by the size of the smaller repertoire. Richness of each repertoire was evaluated using RTK rarefaction, the Chao1 estimator, and Recon v2.1 estimates of unobserved clonotypes. OLGA was used to compute generation probabilities for all TCRbeta clonotypes that the gDNA method yielded from a few donors. In TCRdb, the immuneACCESS table is reduced to in-frame sequences with V and J assigned. These tables do not hold every clone; where another copy was compared, an unresolved V gene accounts for under half, and the others remain unexplained. The D gene and trimming were derived from the DNA, and the V and J assignments and clone size from that table. For this sample the table gives around 2.1 million clones, of which about 92% were detected only once. Under 2% of the sample goes to the ten largest clones.

Worth noting for this clone: Its target antigen remains unknown. Per-base qualities were not stored, and no clone one base away is much larger.

The sequence derives from a man aged 18-30 years in good health. Some clones in this sample may be carry-over from other donors' samples. The specimen was naive CD8+ T cells from PBMCs. This specimen's cell subset or site label, per the study, means: CD45RA+CCR7+. The sequence joins TRBV5-1 to TRBJ2-5, with no confidently assigned D gene. The CDR3 region has the sequence CASSPVFPQETQYF. At the DNA level, the sequence is TGCGCCAGCAGCCCCGTTTTCCCCCAGGAGACCCAGTACTTC. Here the CDR3 is joined to the reference TRBV5-1 and TRBJ2-5 genes, and the full variable domain is: KAGVTQTPRYLIKTRGQQVTLSCSPISGHRSVSWYQQTPGQGLQFLFEYFSETQRNKGNFPGRFSGRQFSNSRSEMNVSTLELGDSALYLCASSPVFPQETQYFGPGTRLLVL.